Below, 30 T cell receptor beta chains from the same sample are listed, as sequenced in a study of blood T cell repertoires in COVID-19. The repertoire was sequenced with immunoSEQ multiplex PCR; TCRdb's copy has only in-frame clones and lacks some. The sample holds 300,000 to 350,000 clones; 88% are singletons and the top ten take 5%. Sequenced material: PBMCs or T cells enriched from blood (not recorded which). The source of these receptors is a man younger than 45 who had recovered from COVID-19.

CDR3 amino acids: CASSSRGGYGETQYF. In DNA form, the CDR3 reads TGCGCCAGCAGCTCCCGGGGGGGTTATGGAGAGACCCAGTACTTC. This rearrangement joins TRBV5-1 to TRBJ2-5, with 8 bases lining up with TRBD2. In germline, CDR1 is SGHRS, CDR2 YFSETQ. Trimming took 3 bases from V and 4 from J; bases not matched to a gene: 8. The CDR3 extends over 15 amino acids.

The chain combines TRBV2 with TRBJ1-2; TRBD1 aligns across 10 bases. The CDR3 has 13 amino acids. Germline CDR1 is SNHLY and CDR2 is FYNNEI. J lost 6 bases, V lost 4 bases, and 2 bases had no gene match. The CDR3, as DNA: TGTGCCAGCAGTGTAGGGACAGGGGATGGCTACACCTTC. Its protein is CASSVGTGDGYTF.

This chain joins TRBV6-5 and TRBJ2-2; D remains unclear. CDR1 MNHEY and CDR2 SVGAGI come from the germline V gene. Trimming shortened V by 10 bases and J by 3 bases, and 3 bases separated the two germline ends. The CDR3 has 10 residues. The CDR3 DNA reads TGTGCCACCTACACCGGGGAGCTGTTTTTT. This codes for CATYTGELFF.

This clone was counted only a few times. The rearrangement links TRBV6-4 to TRBJ2-2; 7 bases align to TRBD1. From germline, CDR1 is MRHNA and CDR2 SNTAGT. The CDR3 contains 16 residues. V gave up 2 bases and J gave up 1 base; unmatched junction bases: 4. In nucleotides, the CDR3 is TGTGCCAGCAGTGACGGTGACAGGGTGAACACCGGGGAGCTGTTTTTT. This encodes CASSDGDRVNTGELFF.

This clone was picked up one time. The V and J genes are TRBV28 and TRBJ2-7, with 8 nucleotides matching TRBD1. Germline CDR1 MDHEN, CDR2 SYDVKM. V shed 6 bases, J shed 2 bases, and the junction held 6 bases outside the gene matches. This CDR3 has 14 residues. CDR3 residues: CASSQGAFTYEQYF. The CDR3 nucleotides are TGTGCCAGCAGCCAGGGGGCATTTACCTACGAGCAGTACTTC. The variable domain in full, completed from reference TRBV28 and TRBJ2-7, reads DVKVTQSSRYLVKRTGEKVFLECVQDMDHENMFWYRQDPGLGLRLIYFSYDVKMKEKGDIPEGYSVSREKKERFSLILESASTNQTSMYLCASSQGAFTYEQYFGPGTRLTVT.

The chain employs TRBV30 and TRBJ1-2, with unresolved D. The CDR3 spans 12 residues. Germline CDR1 is GTSNPN and CDR2 is SVGIG (reference sequence). V shed 5 bases and J shed 8 bases, with 15 bases lying between them. CDR3 region: CAWPRGSYGYTF. The CDR3 coding sequence is TGTGCCTGGCCCCGGGGTTCTTACGGCTACACCTTC.

Here the CDR3 DNA reads TGTGCCAGCACCCACGGCCCCCCGCGGACTACCTACGAGCAGTACTTC. This translates into CASTHGPPRTTYEQYF. This chain uses TRBV6-7 with TRBJ2-7, with a tentative D call TRBD2 (6 bases). TRBV6-7 is an open reading frame whose function is uncertain. The CDR3 has 16 residues. V was clipped by 7 bases and J by 2 bases, with 21 bases between them.

The V call is TRBV5-6, the J call TRBJ1-2; no firm D call. Germline V gene sequence: CDR1 SGHDT, CDR2 YYEEEE. The V and J ends lost 0 bases and 7 bases respectively, with 16 bases between them. This CDR3 is 15 amino acids long. The CDR3 loop is CASSLGAGTSSGYTF. The CDR3 DNA reads as TGTGCCAGCAGCTTGGGGGCAGGCACCAGCTCTGGCTACACCTTC.

This clone was seen once. The chain joins TRBV27 to TRBJ2-5; 8 bases are shared with TRBD1. The V gene's germline CDR1 is MNHEY and CDR2 SMNVEV (reference sequence). This CDR3 is 16 amino acids long. V trimming: 6 bases; J trimming: 0 bases; junction bases outside the gene matches: 9. The CDR3 region has the DNA TGTGCCAGCAGATCTCCGGGACAGGAATACCAAGAGACCCAGTACTTC. It codes for CASRSPGQEYQETQYF.

This chain uses TRBV15 with TRBJ2-3, with TRBD2 matching over 13 bases. Germline CDR1 LNHNV, CDR2 YYDKDF (reference sequence). V shed 5 bases and J 3 bases; nucleotides not matched to a gene: 14. The CDR3 loop spans 19 amino acids. The CDR3 spells CATSETSGGAFGWTDTQYF. CDR3 DNA sequence: TGTGCCACCAGCGAAACTAGCGGGGGGGCCTTCGGTTGGACAGATACGCAGTATTTT.

The V and J genes are TRBV18 and TRBJ2-7; 7 nucleotides align to TRBD2. V lost 4 bases, J lost 0 bases, and 3 bases stayed unmatched. Germline CDR1 is KGHSH and CDR2 is LQKENI. The CDR3 runs to 14 residues. CDR3 DNA: TGTGCCAGCTCACAAGGGACTACCTCCTACGAGCAGTACTTC. It is translated as CASSQGTTSYEQYF.

The chain combines TRBV9 with TRBJ1-3, with unresolved D. CDR1 and CDR2 from the germline V gene are SGDLS and YYNGEE. Trimming pared 4 bases from V and 2 bases from J, leaving 4 bases between. The CDR3 has 12 residues. The CDR3 loop reads CASSLPGNTIYF. The CDR3 nucleotides are TGTGCCAGCAGCCTCCCTGGAAACACCATATATTTT. Complete variable domain (other parts from reference TRBV9 and TRBJ1-3): DSGVTQTPKHLITATGQRVTLRCSPRSGDLSVYWYQQSLDQGLQFLIQYYNGEERAKGNILERFSAQQFPDLHSELNLSSLELGDSALYFCASSLPGNTIYFGEGSWLTVV.

This chain links TRBV18 with TRBJ1-5; 8 nucleotides agree with TRBD1. The junction had 14 bases not matched to a gene; V was cut back by 3 bases and J by 4 bases. The CDR3 sequence is 18 residues long. Germline CDR1 KGHSH, CDR2 LQKENI. CDR3 residues: CASSPLTQGGQENQPQHF. CDR3 in DNA: TGTGCCAGCTCACCTTTGACACAGGGGGGGCAGGAGAATCAGCCCCAGCATTTT.

V is TRBV5-4 and J is TRBJ2-7; no reliable D call. Trimming cost V 1 base and J 2 bases, with 13 bases left between them. This CDR3 comprises 15 residues. CDR1 is SGHNT, CDR2 YYREEE, per germline (reference sequence). CDR3 nucleotide sequence: TGTGCCAGCAGCTTGATCGCCTCCCTAGCCTACGAGCAGTACTTC. Translated: CASSLIASLAYEQYF.

The gene calls are TRBV5-1 and TRBJ1-1; 9 positions agree with TRBD1. Germline values: CDR1 SGHRS, CDR2 YFSETQ. The junction had 17 bases not matched to a gene; V was cut back by 4 bases and J by 4 bases. The CDR3 loop spans 18 amino acids. CDR3 DNA: TGCGCCAGCAGCAATTACAGGGGGCTAACCTCTATTGGCACTGAAGCTTTCTTT. It specifies CASSNYRGLTSIGTEAFF.

The chain couples TRBV5-1 to TRBJ2-3; TRBD2 matches at 12 bases. The CDR3 is made up of 16 amino acids. Germline CDR1 SGHRS, CDR2 YFSETQ. J lost 2 bases, V lost 4 bases, and 5 bases had no gene match. CDR3 region: CASSRGTSGFTDTQYF. The CDR3 coding sequence is TGCGCCAGCAGCAGGGGGACTAGCGGGTTCACAGATACGCAGTATTTT.

This clone was observed a handful of times. The chain carries TRBV10-2 and TRBJ2-1, with 11 bases lining up with TRBD2. The CDR3 totals 15 residues. CDR1 is WSHSY, CDR2 SAAADI, per germline. Trimming took 7 bases from V and 5 from J; bases not matched to a gene: 7. The CDR3 nucleotides read TGCGCCAGCAAGTTTAGCGGGGGGGTACACAATGAGCAGTTCTTC. It is translated as CASKFSGGVHNEQFF.

This clone was seen a handful of times. The chain carries TRBV28 and TRBJ1-4; possibly TRBD1 for D (6 bases). Germline CDR1 is MDHEN and CDR2 is SYDVKM. This CDR3 contains 16 residues. V was pared by 4 bases and J by 0 bases, with 12 bases between. CDR3 in amino acids: CASSYPDSPTNEKLFF. In DNA, the CDR3 is TGTGCCAGCAGTTACCCGGACAGCCCAACTAATGAAAAACTGTTTTTT.

This sequence joins TRBV11-2 and TRBJ1-2; the D gene is possibly TRBD1 (5 bases). The germline gives CDR1 SGHAT, CDR2 FQNNGV. Deletions cut 6 bases from V and 3 bases from J, with 17 bases between. The CDR3 runs to 15 residues. The CDR3 region is CASRPGPGMDYGYTF. The CDR3 nucleotides are TGTGCCAGCAGGCCTGGGCCAGGGATGGACTATGGCTACACCTTC. The whole variable domain, remainder taken from reference TRBV11-2 and TRBJ1-2, is EAGVAQSPRYKIIEKRQSVAFWCNPISGHATLYWYQQILGQGPKLLIQFQNNGVVDDSQLPKDRFSAERLKGVDSTLKIQPAKLEDSAVYLCASRPGPGMDYGYTFGSGTRLTVV.

The genes are TRBV19 and TRBJ2-7; 8 nucleotides align to TRBD1. J was trimmed by 3 bases and V by 6 bases; bases with no gene match: 4. Germline values: CDR1 LNHDA, CDR2 SQIVND (reference sequence). This CDR3 is built from 13 residues. CDR3 sequence reads: CASSPTGGYEQYF. The CDR3 DNA reads TGTGCCAGTAGCCCTACAGGGGGCTACGAGCAGTACTTC.

The J gene is TRBJ1-2, the V gene TRBV6-1; D not resolved. The CDR3 contains 14 residues. The V and J ends lost 2 bases and 5 bases respectively, with 12 bases between them. Germline values: CDR1 MNHNS, CDR2 SASEGT. The CDR3 region is CASSESGGYYGYTF. Written as DNA, the CDR3 is TGTGCCAGCAGTGAATCGGGAGGGTATTATGGCTACACCTTC.

The chain couples TRBV5-6 to TRBJ2-3, with 16 bases fitting TRBD2. Germline V CDR1 and CDR2: SGHDT, YYEEEE. With 3 bases clipped from V and 4 bases from J, the junction kept 11 bases outside the gene matches. This CDR3 comprises 19 residues. The CDR3 DNA sequence: TGTGCCAGCAGCTCTCGTCCGGGACTAGCGGGGGGGCCGCCAGATACGCAGTATTTT. This sequence encodes CASSSRPGLAGGPPDTQYF.

The chain couples TRBV11-2 to TRBJ2-7, with D hard to call. Germline V gene lookup returns CDR1 SGHAT and CDR2 FQNNGV. The CDR3 consists of 13 residues. V was shortened by 0 bases and J by 2 bases, with 5 bases between the two germline ends. The CDR3 DNA sequence: TGTGCCAGCAGCTTAGAATCAGCCTACGAGCAGTACTTC. It translates to CASSLESAYEQYF.

The chain recombines TRBV6-5 with TRBJ1-4, with 11 bases lining up with TRBD1. Germline V lookup: CDR1 MNHEY, CDR2 SVGAGI. This CDR3 has 16 residues. V trimming: 4 bases; J trimming: 9 bases; junction bases outside the gene matches: 10. The chain's CDR3 is CASSSPGQGAKKKLFF. The CDR3 nucleotides are TGTGCCAGCAGTTCCCCTGGACAGGGGGCGAAGAAAAAACTGTTTTTT.

The chain has TRBV6-5 and TRBJ2-5, with TRBD1 as a possible D gene (6 bases). Germline V CDR1 and CDR2: MNHEY, SVGAGI. V lost 7 bases to trimming and J lost 5 bases, with 11 bases between them. The CDR3 contains 12 residues. DNA for the CDR3: TGTGCCAGCAAAGGGGGAGAGGAGACCCAGTACTTC. Its translation: CASKGGEETQYF.

The V call is TRBV11-2, the J call TRBJ1-1; weak D call: TRBD1 (5 bases). CDR1 is SGHAT and CDR2 is FQNNGV in the germline V gene. Trimming removed 4 bases from V and 11 bases from J, with 17 bases in between. CDR3 length: 13 amino acids. DNA of the CDR3: TGTGCCAGCAGCTCCGGTGGCAGGGTGTATGCTTTCTTT. This translates into CASSSGGRVYAFF. Supplemented by reference TRBV11-2 and TRBJ1-1, the full variable domain reads EAGVAQSPRYKIIEKRQSVAFWCNPISGHATLYWYQQILGQGPKLLIQFQNNGVVDDSQLPKDRFSAERLKGVDSTLKIQPAKLEDSAVYLCASSSGGRVYAFFGQGTRLTVV.

The rearrangement joins TRBV2 to TRBJ1-2, with TRBD1 as a possible D gene (6 bases). The CDR3 is 15 residues long. Germline CDR1 SNHLY, CDR2 FYNNEI. V gave up 5 bases and J gave up 0 bases, with 13 bases separating them. CDR3 region: CASSPGQQSNYGYTF. The CDR3 region has the DNA TGTGCCAGCAGTCCCGGACAGCAATCTAACTATGGCTACACCTTC.

The V and J genes are TRBV11-2 and TRBJ2-7; 7 nucleotides align to TRBD2. From germline, CDR1 is SGHAT and CDR2 FQNNGV. The CDR3 is made up of 14 amino acids. J gave up 2 bases and V 5 bases, and 6 bases lay outside the gene matches. The CDR3 loop is CASSGGVDPYEQYF. The CDR3 DNA is TGTGCCAGCAGCGGGGGGGTCGACCCCTACGAGCAGTACTTC.

The V gene is TRBV28, the J gene TRBJ2-4; 7 positions match TRBD1. Germline loops: CDR1 MDHEN, CDR2 SYDVKM. V lost 2 bases to trimming and J lost 13 bases; unmatched junction nucleotides: 11. The CDR3 totals 14 residues. CDR3 loop: CASSLHGTASPQYF. Written as DNA, the CDR3 is TGTGCCAGCAGTTTACACGGGACAGCGTCGCCCCAGTACTTC.

This chain connects TRBV5-1 to TRBJ2-7; 8 bases fit TRBD1. V lost 4 bases and J lost 1; bases outside the gene matches: 10. The germline V gene encodes CDR1 SGHRS and CDR2 YFSETQ. The length of the CDR3 is 16 residues. The CDR3, as DNA: TGCGCCAGCAGCAGTGGGACAGGTGGTCTTTCCTACGAGCAGTACTTC. It specifies CASSSGTGGLSYEQYF.